This entry features one T cell receptor (beta chain) sequence. V trimming: 0 bases; J trimming: 1 base; junction bases outside the gene matches: 4. The CDR3 has 15 amino acids. Germline loops: CDR1 SQVTM, CDR2 ANQGSEA. This specimen comes from a study of blood T cell repertoires in COVID-19. Clones were sequenced by immunoSEQ multiplex PCR, and TCRdb holds only the in-frame ones, with some missing. The sample includes approximately 350,000 clones, around 88% of them seen just once. This clonotype originated in a man in his thirties or forties with active or convalescent COVID-19. Material for sequencing was peripheral blood. The J gene is TRBJ1-1, the V gene TRBV29-1, with 8 bases that match TRBD1. DNA for the CDR3: TGCAGCGTTGAAGATACCGGGACAGGGAACACTGAAGCTTTCTTT. As protein: CSVEDTGTGNTEAFF.